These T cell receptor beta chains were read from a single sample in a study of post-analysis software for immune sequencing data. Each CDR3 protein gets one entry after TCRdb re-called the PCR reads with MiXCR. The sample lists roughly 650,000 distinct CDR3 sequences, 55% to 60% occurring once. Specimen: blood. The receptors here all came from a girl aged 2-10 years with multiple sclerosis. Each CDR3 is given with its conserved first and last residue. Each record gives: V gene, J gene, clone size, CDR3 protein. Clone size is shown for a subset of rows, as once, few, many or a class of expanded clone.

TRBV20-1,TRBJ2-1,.,CSARKSPGGNEQFF
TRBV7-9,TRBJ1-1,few,CASSKGYHTEAFF
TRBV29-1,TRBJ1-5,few,CSVQGSTDSNQPQHF
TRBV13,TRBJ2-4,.,CASSLVGRPANIQYF
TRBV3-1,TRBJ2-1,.,CASSQERADSSYNEQFF
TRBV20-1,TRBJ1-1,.,CSASMLGGAGTEAFF
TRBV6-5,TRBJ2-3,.,CASSYSISTDTQYF
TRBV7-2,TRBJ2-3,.,CASSLGPDRADTQYF
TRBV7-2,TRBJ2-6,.,CASSLNKKAGANVLTF
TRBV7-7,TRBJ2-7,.,CASSFGRAYEQYF
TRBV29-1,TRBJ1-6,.,CSVETGNNSPLHF
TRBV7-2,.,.,CASSFVGTALLFNEQYF
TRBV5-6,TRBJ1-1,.,CASSLAQGGEAFF
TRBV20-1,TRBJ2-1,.,CSARKGADSYNEQFF
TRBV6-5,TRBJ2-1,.,CASSYSSGPYNEQFF
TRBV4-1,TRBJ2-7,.,CASSQSTGTLYEQYF
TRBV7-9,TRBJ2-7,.,CASKRADYEQYF
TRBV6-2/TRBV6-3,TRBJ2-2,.,CASSYPGELFF
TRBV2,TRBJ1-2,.,CASSEGRGHGYTF
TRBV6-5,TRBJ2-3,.,CASSYGPGAGADTQYF
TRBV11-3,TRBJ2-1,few,CASSLNVLAGQRYNEQFF
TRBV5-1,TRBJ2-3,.,CASSSGLAGHTDTQYF
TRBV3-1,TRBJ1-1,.,CASSHGGGTEAFF
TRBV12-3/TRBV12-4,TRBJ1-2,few,CASSLGQLYGYTF
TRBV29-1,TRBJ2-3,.,CSVGLAGGNDDTQYF
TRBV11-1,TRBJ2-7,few,CASSPGQGLFEQYF
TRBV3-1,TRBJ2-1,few,CASWDLGIQGWGDEQFF